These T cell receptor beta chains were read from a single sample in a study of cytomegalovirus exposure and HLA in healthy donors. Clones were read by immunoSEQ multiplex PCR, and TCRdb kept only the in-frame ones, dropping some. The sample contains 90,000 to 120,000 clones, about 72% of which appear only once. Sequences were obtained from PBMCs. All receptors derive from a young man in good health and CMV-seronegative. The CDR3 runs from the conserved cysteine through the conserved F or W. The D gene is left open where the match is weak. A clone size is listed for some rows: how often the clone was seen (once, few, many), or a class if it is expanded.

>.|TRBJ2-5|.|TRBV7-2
TGTGCCAGCAGTTTTCAGGGGGGTGCCCAAGAGACCCAGTACTTC
CASSFQGGAQETQYF
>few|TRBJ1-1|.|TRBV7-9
TGTGCCAGCAGCTTAGAAGGATTGACTAATGAAGCTTTCTTT
CASSLEGLTNEAFF
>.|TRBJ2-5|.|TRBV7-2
TGTGCCAGCACCCAGGGGCGGAACCAAGAGACCCAGTACTTC
CASTQGRNQETQYF
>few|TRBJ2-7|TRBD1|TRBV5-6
TGTGCCAGCAGCCTCGACAGGGTCGCCTACGAGCAGTACTTC
CASSLDRVAYEQYF
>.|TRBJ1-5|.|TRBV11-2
TGTGCCAGCAGCCTAGGATTACAGGGCAATCAGCCCCAGCATTTT
CASSLGLQGNQPQHF
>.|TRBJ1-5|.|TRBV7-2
TGTGCCAGCAGCTTGGCCGGGGGGACCCAGCCCCAGCATTTT
CASSLAGGTQPQHF
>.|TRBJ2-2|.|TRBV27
TGTGCCAGCAGTTTAACGGGGGTAGCGGTCGGGGAGCTGTTTTTT
CASSLTGVAVGELFF
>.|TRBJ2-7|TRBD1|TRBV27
TGTGCCAGCAGTTTGGGGACAGGGGCCTACGAGCAGTACTTC
CASSLGTGAYEQYF
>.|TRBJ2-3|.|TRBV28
TGTGCCAGCAGTTTAGTGGCGCCAGGAGGGACAGATACGCAGTATTTT
CASSLVAPGGTDTQYF
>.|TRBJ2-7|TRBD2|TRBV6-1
TGTGCCGAGGGGGGCGGGGGGCCCTACGAGCAGTACTTC
CAEGGGGPYEQYF